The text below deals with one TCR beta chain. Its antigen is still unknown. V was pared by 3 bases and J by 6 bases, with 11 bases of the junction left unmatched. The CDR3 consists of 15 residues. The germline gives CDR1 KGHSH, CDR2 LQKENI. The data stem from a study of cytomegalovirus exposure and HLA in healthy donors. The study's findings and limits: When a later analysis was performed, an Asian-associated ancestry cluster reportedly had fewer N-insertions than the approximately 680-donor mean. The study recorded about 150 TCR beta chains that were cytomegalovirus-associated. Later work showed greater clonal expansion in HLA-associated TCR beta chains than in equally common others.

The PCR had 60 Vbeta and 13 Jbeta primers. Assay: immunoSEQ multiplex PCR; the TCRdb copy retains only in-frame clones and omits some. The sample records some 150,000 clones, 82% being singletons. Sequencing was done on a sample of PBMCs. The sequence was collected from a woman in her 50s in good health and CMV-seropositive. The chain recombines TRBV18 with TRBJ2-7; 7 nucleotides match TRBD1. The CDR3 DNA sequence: TGTGCCAGCTCACCTCTAGGGACAGCCGGCCGCGAGCAGTACTTC. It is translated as CASSPLGTAGREQYF.